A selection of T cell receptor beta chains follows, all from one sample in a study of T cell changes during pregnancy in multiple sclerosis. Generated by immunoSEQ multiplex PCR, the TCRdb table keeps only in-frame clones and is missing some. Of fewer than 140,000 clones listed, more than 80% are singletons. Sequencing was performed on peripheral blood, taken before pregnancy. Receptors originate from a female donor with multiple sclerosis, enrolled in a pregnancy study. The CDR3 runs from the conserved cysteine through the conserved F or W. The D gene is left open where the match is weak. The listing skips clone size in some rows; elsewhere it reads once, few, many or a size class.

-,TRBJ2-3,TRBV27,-,TGTGCCAGCAGCCCAGGAAGGGGAGATACGCAGTATTTT,CASSPGRGDTQYF
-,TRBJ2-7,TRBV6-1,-,TGTGCCATCAGTGAGCCCCCTTTGGGAGTGTCCTACGAGCAGTACTTC,CAISEPPLGVSYEQYF
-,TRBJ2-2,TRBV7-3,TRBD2,TGTGCCAGGGAACTAGCGGGCCCAAAGAACACCGGGGAGCTGTTTTTT,CARELAGPKNTGELFF
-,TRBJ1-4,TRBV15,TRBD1,TGTGCCACCAGCTTAGACAAGACAGGGATGCGTGAAAAACTGTTTTTT,CATSLDKTGMREKLFF
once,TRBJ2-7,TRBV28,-,TGTGCCAGCCTTTCCCCCGGGTTCTACGAGCAGTACTTC,CASLSPGFYEQYF
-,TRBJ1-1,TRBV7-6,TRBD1,TGTGCCAGCAGCAAAGGACAGGGGGGAAACACTGAAGCTTTCTTT,CASSKGQGGNTEAFF
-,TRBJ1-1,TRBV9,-,TGTGCCAGCAGCCGTAACACCCTGAACACTGAAGCTTTCTTT,CASSRNTLNTEAFF
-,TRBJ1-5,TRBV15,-,TGTGCCACCAGCAGAGGACAGGTTCTTTATCAGCCCCAGCATTTT,CATSRGQVLYQPQHF
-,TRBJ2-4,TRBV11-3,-,TGTGCCAGCAGCTTTGTCGACAGGTGGTCTACCAAAAACATTCAGTACTTC,CASSFVDRWSTKNIQYF
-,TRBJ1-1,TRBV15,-,TGTGCCACCAGCAGAGACCTAAACTGGGAAGCTTTCTTT,CATSRDLNWEAFF
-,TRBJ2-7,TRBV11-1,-,TGTGCCAGCAGCTCCATACGAGGAGGCGGGCAGTACTTC,CASSSIRGGGQYF
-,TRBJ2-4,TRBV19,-,TGTGCCAGTAGTGACAGGTCGGTCAAAAACATTCAGTACTTC,CASSDRSVKNIQYF
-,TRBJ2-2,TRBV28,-,TGTGCCAGCAGTTTTTCTCACACCGGGGAGCTGTTTTTT,CASSFSHTGELFF
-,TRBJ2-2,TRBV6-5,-,TGTGCCAGCAGTTACCTACAGGACACCGGGGAGCTGTTTTTT,CASSYLQDTGELFF
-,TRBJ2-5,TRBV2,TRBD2,TGTGCCAGCAGGGGGGGACTAGCGGGAGGCCAGTACCAAGAGACCCAGTACTTC,CASRGGLAGGQYQETQYF